Listed below are T cell receptor beta chains from one sample, sequenced in a study of T cell responses to AZD1222 COVID-19 vaccine. This table comes from immunoSEQ multiplex PCR, and its TCRdb copy is limited to in-frame clones, with some not included. Among about 160,000 clones listed, approximately 88% were seen once. The sequencing here drew on peripheral blood, taken 28 days after the second AZD1222 dose. These receptor sequences come from an adult who received the AZD1222 COVID-19 vaccine. The CDR3 runs from the conserved cysteine through the conserved F or W. The order of the fields is CDR3 length, clone size, D gene, J gene, V gene, CDR3 DNA, CDR3 protein. A D gene is named only where the DNA matches it firmly. Rows may omit the clone size; those that give it use once, few, many or a size class.

len: 17
abundance: .
d_gene: TRBD1
j_gene: TRBJ2-1
v_gene: TRBV5-4
CDR3nt: TGTGCCAGCAGCTGGGGACAGGGATTGGGCTCCTACAATGAGCAGTTCTTC
CDR3aa: CASSWGQGLGSYNEQFF

len: 18
abundance: few
d_gene: .
j_gene: TRBJ1-4
v_gene: TRBV5-1
CDR3nt: TGCGCCAGCAGCAAGGCCGGGAGTAAATATCCAACTAATGAAAAACTGTTTTTT
CDR3aa: CASSKAGSKYPTNEKLFF

len: 17
abundance: .
d_gene: TRBD2
j_gene: TRBJ2-1
v_gene: TRBV3-1/TRBV3-2
CDR3nt: TGTGCCAGCAGCCCGTTAGGACTAGCGGGGGGGTTAAATGAGCAGTTCTTC
CDR3aa: CASSPLGLAGGLNEQFF

len: 14
abundance: .
d_gene: .
j_gene: TRBJ1-2
v_gene: TRBV29-1
CDR3nt: TGCAGCGTTGAATCGGCAGGGCCGGCTTATGGCTACACCTTC
CDR3aa: CSVESAGPAYGYTF

len: 15
abundance: .
d_gene: .
j_gene: TRBJ2-1
v_gene: TRBV3-1/TRBV3-2
CDR3nt: TGTGCCAGCAGCGGTAGGGGGGGCCAGTACAATGAGCAGTTCTTC
CDR3aa: CASSGRGGQYNEQFF

len: 13
abundance: .
d_gene: .
j_gene: TRBJ1-1
v_gene: TRBV6-6
CDR3nt: TGTGCCAGCAGTTACTCCGACTACACTGAAGCTTTCTTT
CDR3aa: CASSYSDYTEAFF

len: 16
abundance: .
d_gene: .
j_gene: TRBJ2-7
v_gene: TRBV13
CDR3nt: TGTGCCAGCAGCTTAGTGGGGGGCAGTGCGGCAAACGAGCAGTACTTC
CDR3aa: CASSLVGGSAANEQYF

len: 13
abundance: .
d_gene: .
j_gene: TRBJ1-2
v_gene: TRBV3-1/TRBV3-2
CDR3nt: TGTGCCAGCAGCCAAGCGCAATTGGGAGGCTACACCTTC
CDR3aa: CASSQAQLGGYTF

len: 13
abundance: .
d_gene: .
j_gene: TRBJ1-1
v_gene: TRBV10-3
CDR3nt: TGTGCCATCAGTGACGAGGGGCGGACTGAAGCTTTCTTT
CDR3aa: CAISDEGRTEAFF

len: 14
abundance: .
d_gene: .
j_gene: TRBJ2-1
v_gene: TRBV4-3
CDR3nt: TGCGCCAGCAGCCAAGAACCGGGCTACCATGAGCAGTTCTTC
CDR3aa: CASSQEPGYHEQFF

len: 16
abundance: .
d_gene: TRBD1
j_gene: TRBJ2-5
v_gene: TRBV11-3
CDR3nt: TGTGCCAGCAGCCTCGGTATTAACGGACAGGGGGAGACCCAGTACTTC
CDR3aa: CASSLGINGQGETQYF

len: 16
abundance: once
d_gene: TRBD1
j_gene: TRBJ1-5
v_gene: TRBV6-2/TRBV6-3
CDR3nt: TGTGCCAGCAGTTACTCAACAGGGGGCAACAATCAGCCCCAGCATTTT
CDR3aa: CASSYSTGGNNQPQHF

len: 14
abundance: .
d_gene: .
j_gene: TRBJ1-2
v_gene: TRBV10-3
CDR3nt: TGTGCCATCCAAGAGGGCCTATCTAACTATGGCTACACCTTC
CDR3aa: CAIQEGLSNYGYTF

len: 16
abundance: once
d_gene: .
j_gene: TRBJ2-1
v_gene: TRBV4-1
CDR3nt: TGCGCCAGCAGCCAAGAAGGAGCGCTAGCCTACAATGAGCAGTTCTTC
CDR3aa: CASSQEGALAYNEQFF

len: 13
abundance: .
d_gene: .
j_gene: TRBJ1-1
v_gene: TRBV5-5
CDR3nt: TGTGCCAGCAGCTTTGACCTGAACACTGAAGCTTTCTTT
CDR3aa: CASSFDLNTEAFF

len: 16
abundance: once
d_gene: TRBD1
j_gene: TRBJ2-7
v_gene: TRBV14
CDR3nt: TGTGCCAGCAGCCAGGACAGGGGTGGACTATCCCCCTGGCAGTACTTC
CDR3aa: CASSQDRGGLSPWQYF

len: 16
abundance: .
d_gene: .
j_gene: TRBJ1-6
v_gene: TRBV2
CDR3nt: TGTGCCAGCAGTGAAGCGCCAGGAGGGGCTTCTTCACCCCTCCACTTT
CDR3aa: CASSEAPGGASSPLHF

len: 17
abundance: .
d_gene: .
j_gene: TRBJ2-7
v_gene: TRBV14
CDR3nt: TGTGCCAGCAGCCGACCAGGACATAGGGGACACTCCTACGAGCAGTACTTC
CDR3aa: CASSRPGHRGHSYEQYF

len: 14
abundance: .
d_gene: TRBD1
j_gene: TRBJ1-3
v_gene: TRBV10-3
CDR3nt: TGTGCCATCAGCCGCGACAGGGAGGGAAACACCATATATTTT
CDR3aa: CAISRDREGNTIYF

len: 13
abundance: .
d_gene: .
j_gene: TRBJ2-7
v_gene: TRBV5-1
CDR3nt: TGCGCCAGCAGCTTGGGGGACGAGAGGGAGCAGTACTTC
CDR3aa: CASSLGDEREQYF

len: 14
abundance: .
d_gene: .
j_gene: TRBJ1-3
v_gene: TRBV19
CDR3nt: TGTGCCAGTACTCAAGGGGGGTCTGGAAACACCATATATTTT
CDR3aa: CASTQGGSGNTIYF

len: 15
abundance: .
d_gene: TRBD1
j_gene: TRBJ2-2
v_gene: TRBV18
CDR3nt: TGTGCCAGCTCACCCAGACAGGGGAACACCGGGGAGCTGTTTTTT
CDR3aa: CASSPRQGNTGELFF

len: 14
abundance: .
d_gene: TRBD1
j_gene: TRBJ1-2
v_gene: TRBV24-1
CDR3nt: TGTGCCACCAGTGCCTCGGACAGGAACTATGGCTACACCTTC
CDR3aa: CATSASDRNYGYTF

len: 16
abundance: .
d_gene: TRBD2
j_gene: TRBJ2-3
v_gene: TRBV15
CDR3nt: TGTGCCACCAGCAGAGATCCGGGAGGGGCTCATGATACGCAGTATTTT
CDR3aa: CATSRDPGGAHDTQYF

len: 13
abundance: .
d_gene: .
j_gene: TRBJ1-1
v_gene: TRBV2
CDR3nt: TGTGCCAGCAGCTACGGACAGAACACTGAAGCTTTCTTT
CDR3aa: CASSYGQNTEAFF

len: 16
abundance: .
d_gene: .
j_gene: TRBJ2-1
v_gene: TRBV15
CDR3nt: TGTGCCACCAGCAGAGATCTCGGGCAGGGATACAATGAGCAGTTCTTC
CDR3aa: CATSRDLGQGYNEQFF

len: 16
abundance: .
d_gene: TRBD1
j_gene: TRBJ1-6
v_gene: TRBV27
CDR3nt: TGTGCCAGCAGTCGACCTCAACAGGGGCCCAATTCACCCCTCCACTTT
CDR3aa: CASSRPQQGPNSPLHF

len: 14
abundance: .
d_gene: .
j_gene: TRBJ1-3
v_gene: TRBV14
CDR3nt: TGTGCCAGCAGCCGACAGATCTCTGGAAACACCATATATTTT
CDR3aa: CASSRQISGNTIYF

len: 15
abundance: .
d_gene: .
j_gene: TRBJ2-2
v_gene: TRBV6-1
CDR3nt: TGTGCCAGCAGTGAAGAGGTTTTTGGCACCGGGGAGCTGTTTTTT
CDR3aa: CASSEEVFGTGELFF

len: 13
abundance: .
d_gene: .
j_gene: TRBJ1-2
v_gene: TRBV28
CDR3nt: TGTGCCAGCAGTTTTCCGGAGACCTTCGGCTACACCTTC
CDR3aa: CASSFPETFGYTF

len: 14
abundance: few
d_gene: .
j_gene: TRBJ2-7
v_gene: TRBV5-4
CDR3nt: TGTGCCAGCAGCAACCCGACAGGACCCTACGAGCAGTACTTC
CDR3aa: CASSNPTGPYEQYF

len: 12
abundance: .
d_gene: .
j_gene: TRBJ2-2
v_gene: TRBV29-1
CDR3nt: TGCAGCGTTGAGAGGGGTACCGGGGAGCTGTTTTTT
CDR3aa: CSVERGTGELFF

len: 16
abundance: .
d_gene: .
j_gene: TRBJ1-1
v_gene: TRBV6-5
CDR3nt: TGTGCCAGCAGTTCGACGACAGGAGTTATGAGGACTGAAGCTTTCTTT
CDR3aa: CASSSTTGVMRTEAFF

len: 13
abundance: .
d_gene: .
j_gene: TRBJ1-2
v_gene: TRBV27
CDR3nt: TGTGCCAGCAGTTTTGGGCAGGAAGGTGGCTACACCTTC
CDR3aa: CASSFGQEGGYTF

len: 11
abundance: once
d_gene: .
j_gene: TRBJ1-5
v_gene: TRBV19
CDR3nt: TGTGCCAGTAGTTTCGGTGGGTCCCAGCATTTT
CDR3aa: CASSFGGSQHF

len: 17
abundance: .
d_gene: .
j_gene: TRBJ1-6
v_gene: TRBV27
CDR3nt: TGTGCCAGCAGCCCACGGAGGAGGGACACCTATAATTCACCCCTCCACTTT
CDR3aa: CASSPRRRDTYNSPLHF

len: 14
abundance: .
d_gene: TRBD2
j_gene: TRBJ2-1
v_gene: TRBV3-1/TRBV3-2
CDR3nt: TGTGCCAGCAGCCAAGAGATACTAGCGGACGTTCAGTTCTTC
CDR3aa: CASSQEILADVQFF

len: 15
abundance: .
d_gene: .
j_gene: TRBJ1-4
v_gene: TRBV5-4
CDR3nt: TGTGCCAGCAGTTTGACAGCAGCAACTAATGAAAAACTGTTTTTT
CDR3aa: CASSLTAATNEKLFF

len: 15
abundance: .
d_gene: .
j_gene: TRBJ1-4
v_gene: TRBV6-6
CDR3nt: TGTGCCAGCAGCTTCAGTGGGGGATTTAATGAAAAACTGTTTTTT
CDR3aa: CASSFSGGFNEKLFF

len: 15
abundance: .
d_gene: TRBD1
j_gene: TRBJ1-6
v_gene: TRBV19
CDR3nt: TGTGCCAGTAGTGACGAACAGGGGTATGGATCACCCCTCCACTTT
CDR3aa: CASSDEQGYGSPLHF

len: 10
abundance: .
d_gene: .
j_gene: TRBJ1-2
v_gene: TRBV12-3/TRBV12-4
CDR3nt: TGTGCCACCTTCCACGCCGGCTACACCTTC
CDR3aa: CATFHAGYTF

len: 13
abundance: .
d_gene: .
j_gene: TRBJ1-2
v_gene: TRBV6-5
CDR3nt: TGTGCCACCCGCCTCAGACAGGCCTATGGCTACACCTTC
CDR3aa: CATRLRQAYGYTF

len: 14
abundance: .
d_gene: TRBD1
j_gene: TRBJ1-2
v_gene: TRBV19
CDR3nt: TGTGCCGCCCGGGACAGGGCGTCAGGTGATGGCTACACCTTC
CDR3aa: CAARDRASGDGYTF

len: 14
abundance: .
d_gene: TRBD1
j_gene: TRBJ1-2
v_gene: TRBV2
CDR3nt: TGTGCCAGCAGTATTGACAGGGATTTATACGGCTACACCTTC
CDR3aa: CASSIDRDLYGYTF

len: 14
abundance: .
d_gene: .
j_gene: TRBJ1-5
v_gene: TRBV6-5
CDR3nt: TGTGCCAGCAGGTTAAGGGGGGCAAATCAGCCCCAGCATTTT
CDR3aa: CASRLRGANQPQHF

len: 14
abundance: once
d_gene: .
j_gene: TRBJ1-1
v_gene: TRBV9
CDR3nt: TGTGCCAGCAGCGTAGGGGCCGTGAACACTGAAGCTTTCTTT
CDR3aa: CASSVGAVNTEAFF

len: 14
abundance: .
d_gene: .
j_gene: TRBJ1-1
v_gene: TRBV5-1
CDR3nt: TGCGCCAGCGGCCGGGAGGGGGTTGGCACTGAAGCTTTCTTT
CDR3aa: CASGREGVGTEAFF

len: 13
abundance: .
d_gene: TRBD1
j_gene: TRBJ1-1
v_gene: TRBV6-5
CDR3nt: TGTGCCAGCAGTTCCACAGGGGAGGCTCCGGCTTTCTTT
CDR3aa: CASSSTGEAPAFF

len: 14
abundance: .
d_gene: TRBD1
j_gene: TRBJ1-2
v_gene: TRBV6-5
CDR3nt: TGTGCCAGCAGTTACGAGGGGGCAGGGGATGGCTACACCTTC
CDR3aa: CASSYEGAGDGYTF

len: 13
abundance: .
d_gene: .
j_gene: TRBJ2-7
v_gene: TRBV6-6
CDR3nt: TGTGCCAGCACCTCCGGGACCTACTACGAGCAGTACTTC
CDR3aa: CASTSGTYYEQYF

len: 14
abundance: .
d_gene: TRBD1
j_gene: TRBJ2-7
v_gene: TRBV7-8
CDR3nt: TGTGCCAGCAGACCGAGGGGGCGGACCGACGAGCAGTACTTC
CDR3aa: CASRPRGRTDEQYF

len: 16
abundance: .
d_gene: .
j_gene: TRBJ2-3
v_gene: TRBV7-6
CDR3nt: TGTGCCAGCAGCTTACACCCCTTAGGGAGCACAGATACGCAGTATTTT
CDR3aa: CASSLHPLGSTDTQYF

len: 15
abundance: .
d_gene: TRBD1
j_gene: TRBJ2-1
v_gene: TRBV3-1/TRBV3-2
CDR3nt: TGTGCCAGCAGAGACCAGGGGGCGCGGGTCGATGAGCAGTTCTTC
CDR3aa: CASRDQGARVDEQFF

len: 15
abundance: .
d_gene: TRBD1
j_gene: TRBJ1-1
v_gene: TRBV3-1/TRBV3-2
CDR3nt: TGTGCCAGCAGTCAAGGACAGGGTTTTCTTACTGAAGCTTTCTTT
CDR3aa: CASSQGQGFLTEAFF

len: 15
abundance: .
d_gene: .
j_gene: TRBJ1-2
v_gene: TRBV6-5
CDR3nt: TGTGCCAGCAGTCAAACCTTGGGGGAGGGGTATGGCTACACCTTC
CDR3aa: CASSQTLGEGYGYTF

len: 19
abundance: .
d_gene: .
j_gene: TRBJ1-6
v_gene: TRBV4-3
CDR3nt: TGCGCCAGCAGCCAAGATCGGCAGTTAGGCAGCTCCTATAATTCACCCCTCCACTTT
CDR3aa: CASSQDRQLGSSYNSPLHF

len: 12
abundance: .
d_gene: .
j_gene: TRBJ2-2
v_gene: TRBV19
CDR3nt: TGTGCCAGTAGTATAGTCAGCGGGGAGCTGTTTTTT
CDR3aa: CASSIVSGELFF

len: 15
abundance: .
d_gene: .
j_gene: TRBJ1-5
v_gene: TRBV19
CDR3nt: TGTGCCAGTAGTATTACGGGTAGAGCTGGTCAGCCCCAGCATTTT
CDR3aa: CASSITGRAGQPQHF

len: 14
abundance: .
d_gene: .
j_gene: TRBJ1-4
v_gene: TRBV5-1
CDR3nt: TGCGCCAGCAGCTCCACGGAAAGGAATGAAAAACTGTTTTTT
CDR3aa: CASSSTERNEKLFF

len: 15
abundance: .
d_gene: .
j_gene: TRBJ2-7
v_gene: TRBV4-3
CDR3nt: TGCGCCAGCAGCCAATCCAGGGGCTTAAACTACGAGCAGTACTTC
CDR3aa: CASSQSRGLNYEQYF